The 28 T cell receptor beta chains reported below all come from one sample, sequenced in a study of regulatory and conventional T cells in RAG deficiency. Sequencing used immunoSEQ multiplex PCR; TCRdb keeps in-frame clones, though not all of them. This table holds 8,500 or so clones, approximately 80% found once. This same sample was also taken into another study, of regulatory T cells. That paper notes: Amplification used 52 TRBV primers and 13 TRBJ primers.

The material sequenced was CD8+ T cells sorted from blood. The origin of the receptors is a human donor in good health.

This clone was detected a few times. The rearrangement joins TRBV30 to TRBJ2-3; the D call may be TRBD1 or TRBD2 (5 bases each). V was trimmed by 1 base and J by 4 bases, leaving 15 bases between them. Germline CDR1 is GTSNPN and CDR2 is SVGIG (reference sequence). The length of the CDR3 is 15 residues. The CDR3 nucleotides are TGTGCCTGGAGTGGGGGGATAGGGGCCGCAGATACGCAGTATTTT. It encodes CAWSGGIGAADTQYF.

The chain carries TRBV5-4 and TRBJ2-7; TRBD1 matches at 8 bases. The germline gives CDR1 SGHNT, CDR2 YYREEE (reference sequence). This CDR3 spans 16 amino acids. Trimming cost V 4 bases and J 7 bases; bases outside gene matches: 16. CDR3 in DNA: TGTGCCAGCAGCCCGGGGGTGGCGACAGGGGCTGGGGAGCAGTACTTC. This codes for CASSPGVATGAGEQYF. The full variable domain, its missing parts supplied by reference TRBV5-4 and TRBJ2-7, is ETGVTQSPTHLIKTRGQQVTLRCSSQSGHNTVSWYQQALGQGPQFIFQYYREEENGRGNFPPRFSGLQFPNYSSELNVNALELDDSALYLCASSPGVATGAGEQYFGPGTRLTVT.

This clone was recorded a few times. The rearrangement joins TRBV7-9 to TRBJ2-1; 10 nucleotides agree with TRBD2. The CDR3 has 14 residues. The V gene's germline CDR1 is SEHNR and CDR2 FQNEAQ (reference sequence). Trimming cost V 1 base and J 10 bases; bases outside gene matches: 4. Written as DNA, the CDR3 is TGTGCCAGCAGCTTAGATGGACTAGCGGTCGAGCAGTTCTTC. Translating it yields CASSLDGLAVEQFF.

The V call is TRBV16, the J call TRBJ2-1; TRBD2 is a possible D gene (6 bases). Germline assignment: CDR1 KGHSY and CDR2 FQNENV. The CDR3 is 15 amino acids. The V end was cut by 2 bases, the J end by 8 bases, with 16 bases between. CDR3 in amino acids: CASSQGGATIDEQFF. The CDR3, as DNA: TGTGCCAGCAGCCAAGGAGGGGCAACTATCGATGAGCAGTTCTTC.

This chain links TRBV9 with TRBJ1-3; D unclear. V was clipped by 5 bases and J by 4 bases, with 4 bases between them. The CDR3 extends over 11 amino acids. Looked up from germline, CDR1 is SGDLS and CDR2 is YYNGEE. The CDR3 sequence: CASRAGNTIYF. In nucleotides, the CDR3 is TGTGCCAGCAGGGCCGGAAACACCATATATTTT.

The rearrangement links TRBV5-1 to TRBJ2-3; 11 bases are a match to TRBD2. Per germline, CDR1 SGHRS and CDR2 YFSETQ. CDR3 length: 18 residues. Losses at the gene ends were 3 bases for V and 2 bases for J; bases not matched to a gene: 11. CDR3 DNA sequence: TGCGCCAGCAGCTGGACCGGGACTAGCGGAGAAATCACAGATACGCAGTATTTT. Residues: CASSWTGTSGEITDTQYF.

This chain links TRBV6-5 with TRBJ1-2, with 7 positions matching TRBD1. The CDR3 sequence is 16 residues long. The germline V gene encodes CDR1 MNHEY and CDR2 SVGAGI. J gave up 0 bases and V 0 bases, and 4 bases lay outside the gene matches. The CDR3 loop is CASSYSGGQTNYGYTF. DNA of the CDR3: TGTGCCAGCAGTTACTCGGGGGGACAGACTAACTATGGCTACACCTTC.

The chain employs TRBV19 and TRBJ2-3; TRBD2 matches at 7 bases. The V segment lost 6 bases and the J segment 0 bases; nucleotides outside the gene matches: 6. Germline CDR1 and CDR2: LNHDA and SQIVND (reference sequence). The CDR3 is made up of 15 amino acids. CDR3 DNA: TGTGCCAGTAGCACGTGGGGGGGGAGCACAGATACGCAGTATTTT. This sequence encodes CASSTWGGSTDTQYF.

The CDR3 loop is CASSFRGGNTEAFF. In DNA form, the CDR3 reads TGTGCCAGCAGCTTTCGGGGAGGGAACACTGAAGCTTTCTTT. The chain employs TRBV7-9 and TRBJ1-1; unclear D gene. This CDR3 has 14 amino acids. V was cut by 3 bases and J by 1 base, with 9 bases left in between. CDR1 is SEHNR and CDR2 is FQNEAQ in the germline V gene (reference sequence).

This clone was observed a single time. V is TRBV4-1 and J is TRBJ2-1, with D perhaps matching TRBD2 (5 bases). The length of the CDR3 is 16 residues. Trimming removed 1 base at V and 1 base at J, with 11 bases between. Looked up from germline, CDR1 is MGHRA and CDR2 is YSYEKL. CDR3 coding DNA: TGCGCCAGCAGCCAAGTCCCTAGAGGGTCCTACAATGAGCAGTTCTTC. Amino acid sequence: CASSQVPRGSYNEQFF.

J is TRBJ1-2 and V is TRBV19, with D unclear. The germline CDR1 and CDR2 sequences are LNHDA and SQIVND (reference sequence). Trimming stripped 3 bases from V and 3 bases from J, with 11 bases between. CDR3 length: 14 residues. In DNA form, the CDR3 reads TGTGCCAGTAGTATGTTCGGCCAAGACTATGGCTACACCTTC. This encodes CASSMFGQDYGYTF.

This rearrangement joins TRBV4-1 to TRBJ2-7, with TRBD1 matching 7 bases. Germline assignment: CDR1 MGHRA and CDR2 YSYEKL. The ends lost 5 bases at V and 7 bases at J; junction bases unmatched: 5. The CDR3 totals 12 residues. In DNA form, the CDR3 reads TGCGCCAGCAGCGGGCAGGGGGATGAGCAGTACTTC. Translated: CASSGQGDEQYF.

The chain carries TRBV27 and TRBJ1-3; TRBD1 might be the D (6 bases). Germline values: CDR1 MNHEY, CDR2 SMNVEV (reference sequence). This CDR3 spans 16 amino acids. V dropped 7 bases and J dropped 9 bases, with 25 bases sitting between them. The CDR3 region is CASTTPPTRGLITIYF. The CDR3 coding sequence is TGTGCCAGCACCACTCCCCCAACCAGGGGCTTAATCACCATATATTTT.

CDR3 DNA sequence: TGTGCCAGCGAGTCCTTGTTATTGAGCGGGGGGGCACCAGATACGCAGTATTTT. Protein: CASESLLLSGGAPDTQYF. J is TRBJ2-3 and V is TRBV7-9; the match to TRBD2 covers 10 bases. The germline V gene encodes CDR1 SEHNR and CDR2 FQNEAQ (reference sequence). The J segment lost 4 bases and the V segment lost 8 bases, leaving 18 bases of the junction unmatched. The CDR3 has 18 residues.

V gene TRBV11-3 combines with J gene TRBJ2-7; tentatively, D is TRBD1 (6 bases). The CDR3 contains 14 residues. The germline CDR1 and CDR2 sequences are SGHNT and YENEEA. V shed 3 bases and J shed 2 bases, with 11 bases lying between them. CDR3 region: CASSFNRAPYEQYF. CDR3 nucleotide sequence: TGTGCCAGCAGCTTCAACAGGGCCCCCTACGAGCAGTACTTC.

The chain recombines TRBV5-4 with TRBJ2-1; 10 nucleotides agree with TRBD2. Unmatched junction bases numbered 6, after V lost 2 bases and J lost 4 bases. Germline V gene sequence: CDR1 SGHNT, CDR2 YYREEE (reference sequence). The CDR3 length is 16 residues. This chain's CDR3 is CASSFHLAGVYNEQFF. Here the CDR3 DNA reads TGTGCCAGCAGCTTTCACCTAGCGGGAGTATACAATGAGCAGTTCTTC.

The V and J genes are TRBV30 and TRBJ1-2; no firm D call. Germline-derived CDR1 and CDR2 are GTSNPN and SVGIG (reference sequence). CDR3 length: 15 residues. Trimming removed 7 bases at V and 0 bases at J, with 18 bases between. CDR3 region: CAFWERQMPNYGYTF. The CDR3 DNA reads TGTGCCTTTTGGGAGAGGCAGATGCCTAACTATGGCTACACCTTC.

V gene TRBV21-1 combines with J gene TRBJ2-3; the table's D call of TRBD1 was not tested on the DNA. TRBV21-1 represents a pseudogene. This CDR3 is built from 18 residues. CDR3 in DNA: TGTGCCAGCCGACATTGGGACAGGGTGAATCGATCCCAGGGTACGCAGTATTTT. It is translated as CASRHWDRVNRSQGTQYF.

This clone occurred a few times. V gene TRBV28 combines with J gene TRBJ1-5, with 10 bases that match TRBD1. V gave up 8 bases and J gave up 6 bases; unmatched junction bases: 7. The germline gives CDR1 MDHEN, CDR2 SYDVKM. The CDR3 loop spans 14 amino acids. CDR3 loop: CASRQTGGTQPQHF. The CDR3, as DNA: TGTGCCAGCCGCCAGACAGGGGGCACTCAGCCCCAGCATTTT.

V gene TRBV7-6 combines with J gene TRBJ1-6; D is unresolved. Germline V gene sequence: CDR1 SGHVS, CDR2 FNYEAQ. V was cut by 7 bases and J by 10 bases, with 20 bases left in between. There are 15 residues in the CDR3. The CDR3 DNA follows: TGTGCCAGCACCCGTGACAAGGCCAAAACCTCACCCCTCCACTTT. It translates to CASTRDKAKTSPLHF.

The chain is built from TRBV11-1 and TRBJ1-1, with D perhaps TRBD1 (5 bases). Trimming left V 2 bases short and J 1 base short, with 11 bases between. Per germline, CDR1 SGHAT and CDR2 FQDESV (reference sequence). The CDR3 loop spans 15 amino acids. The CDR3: CASSLRAGRNTEAFF. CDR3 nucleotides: TGTGCCAGCAGCTTAAGGGCGGGACGGAACACTGAAGCTTTCTTT.

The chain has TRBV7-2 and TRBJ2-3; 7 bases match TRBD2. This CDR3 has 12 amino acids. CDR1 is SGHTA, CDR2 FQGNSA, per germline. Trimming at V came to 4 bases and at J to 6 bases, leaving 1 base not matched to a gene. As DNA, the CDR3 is TGTGCCAGCAGCTCGACTAGCGATACGCAGTATTTT. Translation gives CASSSTSDTQYF.

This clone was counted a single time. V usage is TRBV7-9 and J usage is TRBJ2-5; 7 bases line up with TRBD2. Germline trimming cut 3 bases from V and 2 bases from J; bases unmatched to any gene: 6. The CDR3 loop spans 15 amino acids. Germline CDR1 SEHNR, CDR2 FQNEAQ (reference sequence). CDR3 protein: CASSFLSGGQETQYF. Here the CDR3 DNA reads TGTGCCAGCAGCTTTTTGTCGGGGGGTCAAGAGACCCAGTACTTC.

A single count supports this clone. CDR3 DNA sequence: TGTGCCACCAGCAGCAGGGGATCTGGAAACACCATATATTTT. Protein sequence: CATSSRGSGNTIYF. V gene TRBV15 combines with J gene TRBJ1-3; a weak D match, TRBD1 (6 bases). V shed 3 bases and J shed 1 base, with 7 bases lying between them. This CDR3 has 14 residues. The germline gives CDR1 LNHNV, CDR2 YYDKDF (reference sequence).

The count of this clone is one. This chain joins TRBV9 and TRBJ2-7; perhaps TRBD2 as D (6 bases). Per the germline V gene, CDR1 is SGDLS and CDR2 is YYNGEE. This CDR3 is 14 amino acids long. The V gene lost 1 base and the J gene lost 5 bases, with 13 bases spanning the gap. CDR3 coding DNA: TGTGCCAGCAGCGTAACGAGAGCGGGCAACGAGCAGTACTTC. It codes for CASSVTRAGNEQYF.

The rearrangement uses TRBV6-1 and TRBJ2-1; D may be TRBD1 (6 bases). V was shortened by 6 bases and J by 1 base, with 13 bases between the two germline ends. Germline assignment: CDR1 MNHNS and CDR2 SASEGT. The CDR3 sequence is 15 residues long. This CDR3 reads CASSVEGDSYNEQFF. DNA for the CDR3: TGTGCCAGCAGCGTTGAGGGGGATTCCTACAATGAGCAGTTCTTC.

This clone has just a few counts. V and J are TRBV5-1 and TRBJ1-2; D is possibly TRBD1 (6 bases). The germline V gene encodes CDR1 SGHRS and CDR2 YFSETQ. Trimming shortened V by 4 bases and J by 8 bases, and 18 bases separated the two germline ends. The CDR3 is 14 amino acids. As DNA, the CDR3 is TGCGCCAGCAGCCTCCAGGACAGCCGGCGGGGCTACACCTTC. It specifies CASSLQDSRRGYTF.

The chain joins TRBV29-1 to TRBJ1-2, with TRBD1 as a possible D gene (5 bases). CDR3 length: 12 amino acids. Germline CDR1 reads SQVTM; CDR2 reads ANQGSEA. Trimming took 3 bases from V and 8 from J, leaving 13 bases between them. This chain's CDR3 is CSVDAQGRGYTF. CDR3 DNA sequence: TGCAGCGTTGACGCCCAGGGACGGGGCTACACCTTC.